This note documents a single T cell receptor (beta chain) sequence. Assay: immunoSEQ multiplex PCR; the TCRdb copy retains only in-frame clones and omits some. The repertoire holds about 35,000 clones, with over 85% as singletons. This sample was taken from a study of T cell changes during pregnancy in multiple sclerosis. CDR1 and CDR2 (germline): SGHKS, YYEKEE (reference sequence). The V and J ends lost 0 bases and 8 bases, in that order; junction bases with no gene match: 3. The CDR3 has 14 residues. The origin of this receptor is a female donor in good health, enrolled as a control in a pregnancy study. The material was CD4+ T cells from peripheral blood mononuclear cells, obtained after pregnancy. The genes are TRBV5-5 and TRBJ2-2, with 8 bases lining up with TRBD2. CDR3 bases: TGTGCCAGCAGCTTGGGCGGGGGGCGAGGGGAGCTGTTTTTT. The encoded protein is CASSLGGGRGELFF.